Each of the 27 T cell receptor beta chains below was sequenced from the same sample in a study of T cells in Graves' hyperthyroidism and ophthalmopathy. Amplified regions were TCR beta CDR3 sequences from RNA transcripts. The HTBI set primed first-round TCR CDR3 RT-PCR. TCRdb redid the calling of the multiplex PCR reads with MiXCR, one entry per CDR3 protein. The profile shows 500,000 to 750,000 distinct CDR3 sequences, 13% to 15% of them singletons. Sequencing input: blood. These receptors originate from a woman between 18 and 30 years old with Graves' ophthalmopathy.

Ten or more counts support this clonotype. The chain carries TRBV12-3 or TRBV12-4 and TRBJ2-5; TRBD2 is a possible D gene (7 bases). This CDR3 comprises 16 residues. The germline V and J ends were trimmed by 5 bases and 2 bases, with 18 bases remaining between them. CDR3 residues: CASSPRGASFQETQYF. The CDR3 DNA sequence: TGTGCCAGCAGTCCCCGGGGGGCTAGCTTTCAAGAGACCCAGTACTTC.

This clonotype was seen once. This may arise from a read error, as a much more abundant clone is one base away. The rearrangement uses TRBV20-1 and TRBJ2-7; 10 bases fit TRBD1. The J call is in doubt because the DNA end fits TRBJ2-1 better. This CDR3 is 14 amino acids long. Germline-derived CDR1 and CDR2 are DFQATT and SNEGSKA (reference sequence). The CDR3 sequence: CSARDWGQGYEQFF. CDR3 nucleotides: TGCAGTGCTAGAGATTGGGGACAGGGGTACGAGCAGTTCTTC.

This clonotype was counted ten times or more. The CDR3 here is CASRSRRDGSRGTEAFF. The CDR3, as DNA: TGTGCCAGCCGCTCCCGCCGGGACGGCTCTCGGGGCACTGAAGCTTTCTTT. V is TRBV27 and J is TRBJ1-1, with TRBD1 as a possible D gene (5 bases). The germline V gene has CDR1 MNHEY and CDR2 SMNVEV (reference sequence). This CDR3 spans 17 amino acids. The ends were cut back, 8 bases at V and 4 bases at J, with 26 bases in the middle.

This clonotype was detected once. This chain connects TRBV20-1 to TRBJ2-3; 11 bases are shared with TRBD2. The germline V gene has CDR1 DFQATT and CDR2 SNEGSKA (reference sequence). V lost 5 bases, J lost 4 bases, and 5 bases stayed unmatched. The CDR3 contains 14 residues. CDR3 sequence: CSAGISGGADTQYF. DNA for the CDR3: TGCAGTGCTGGGATTAGCGGGGGGGCAGATACGCAGTATTTT.

The chain uses TRBV29-1 and TRBJ1-4; D is undetermined. Trimming cost V 0 bases and J 0 bases, with 5 bases left between them. Germline loops: CDR1 SQVTM, CDR2 ANQGSEA. The CDR3 has 14 residues. This CDR3 reads CSVEEVATNEKLFF. CDR3 coding DNA: TGCAGCGTTGAAGAGGTGGCAACTAATGAAAAACTGTTTTTT.

This clonotype was observed many times. This sequence joins TRBV12-3 or TRBV12-4 and TRBJ2-7, with 9 bases identical to TRBD2. CDR3 length: 14 residues. The J segment lost 2 bases and the V segment lost 3 bases, leaving 2 bases of the junction unmatched. The CDR3 DNA sequence: TGTGCCAGCAGTTTGACTAGCGGTCCCTACGAGCAGTACTTC. Translating gives CASSLTSGPYEQYF.

This chain uses TRBV11-1 with TRBJ2-1, with D hard to call. Deletions cut 1 base from V and 5 bases from J, with 12 bases between. Germline CDR1 is SGHAT and CDR2 is FQDESV (reference sequence). This CDR3 comprises 15 residues. CDR3 sequence: CASSLVVEEHNEQFF. CDR3 in DNA: TGTGCCAGCAGCTTAGTGGTAGAAGAACACAATGAGCAGTTCTTC.

This clonotype came up a few times. The chain employs TRBV20-1 and TRBJ2-7; 10 bases match TRBD2. Germline V gene data show CDR1 as DFQATT and CDR2 as SNEGSKA (reference sequence). The CDR3 spans 16 residues. With V trimmed by 1 base and J by 2 bases, 8 bases remained unmatched. CDR3 loop: CSARGASGSSAYEQYF. The CDR3 region has the DNA TGCAGTGCTAGAGGGGCTAGCGGGAGTTCCGCCTACGAGCAGTACTTC.

This clonotype has ten or more counts. The chain combines TRBV27 with TRBJ2-1; perhaps TRBD1 as D (5 bases). CDR1 MNHEY and CDR2 SMNVEV come from the germline V gene (reference sequence). V lost 5 bases and J 5 bases, leaving 10 bases between the germline ends. This CDR3 spans 13 amino acids. The CDR3 loop reads CASSQGINNEQFF. CDR3 coding DNA: TGTGCCAGCAGTCAGGGAATTAACAATGAGCAGTTCTTC.

This clonotype was counted ten times or more. J is TRBJ1-1 and V is TRBV6-1; no reliable D call. V was pared by 7 bases and J by 1 base, with 4 bases between. CDR3 size: 11 residues. Germline V gives CDR1 MNHNS, CDR2 SASEGT. CDR3 amino acids: CASKWNTEAFF. CDR3 sequence (DNA): TGTGCCAGCAAATGGAACACTGAAGCTTTCTTT.

V gene TRBV10-3 combines with J gene TRBJ2-5; 11 nucleotides align to TRBD1. The germline V gene encodes CDR1 ENHRY and CDR2 SYGVKD. The CDR3 length is 16 residues. V lost 10 bases to trimming and J lost 4 bases; unmatched junction nucleotides: 14. The CDR3 loop reads CASSSRDRGSRETQYF. CDR3 DNA: TGTGCCAGCAGCTCCCGGGACAGGGGGTCAAGAGAGACCCAGTACTTC.

This clonotype was seen repeatedly, ten times or more. This chain links TRBV7-3 with TRBJ2-1; 8 nucleotides match TRBD1. The CDR3 has 16 amino acids. Germline trimming cut 5 bases from V and 9 bases from J; bases unmatched to any gene: 15. Germline assignment: CDR1 SGHTA and CDR2 FQGTGA. This chain's CDR3 is CASSPRTGWNFGEQFF. CDR3 sequence (DNA): TGTGCCAGCAGCCCCCGGACAGGGTGGAATTTTGGTGAGCAGTTCTTC.

This chain connects TRBV14 to TRBJ1-3; tentatively, D is TRBD1 (5 bases). The CDR3 spans 18 residues. Per germline, CDR1 SGHDN and CDR2 FVKESK. V shed 4 bases and J shed 3 bases, with 22 bases lying between them. The CDR3 sequence is CASSPILSGGRYGNTIYF. For the CDR3, the DNA is TGTGCCAGCAGCCCCATTTTGAGTGGGGGAAGATATGGAAACACCATATATTTT.

The table lists this clonotype with a few counts. This sequence joins TRBV20-1 and TRBJ2-3, with 9 bases that match TRBD1. Germline V lookup: CDR1 DFQATT, CDR2 SNEGSKA (reference sequence). V shed 5 bases and J 2 bases; nucleotides not matched to a gene: 8. The CDR3 runs 15 residues. The CDR3 nucleotides are TGCAGTGCTTCCACAGGGGGCGGTTTCACAGATACGCAGTATTTT. It is translated as CSASTGGGFTDTQYF.

J is TRBJ1-1 and V is TRBV7-8; 10 bases align to TRBD1. The V and J ends lost 4 bases and 4 bases, in that order; junction bases with no gene match: 12. Germline V gene sequence: CDR1 SGHVS, CDR2 FQNEAQ. There are 17 residues in the CDR3. The CDR3 region has the DNA TGTGCCAGCAGCTCGTCCCCGGGACAGGGGACGAGCACTGAAGCTTTCTTT. Its translation is CASSSSPGQGTSTEAFF.

This clonotype was recorded at least ten times. The chain has TRBV27 and TRBJ1-2; 7 nucleotides agree with TRBD1. Per germline, CDR1 MNHEY and CDR2 SMNVEV (reference sequence). The junction had 11 bases not matched to a gene; V was cut back by 8 bases and J by 5 bases. This CDR3 is 14 amino acids long. The CDR3 DNA is TGTGCCAGCTCCTGGACAGGCTCCTATTATGGCTACACCTTC. Translating gives CASSWTGSYYGYTF.

This clonotype has more than one count but fewer than ten. This chain links TRBV15 with TRBJ1-1, with D unresolved. V was shortened by 3 bases and J by 4 bases, with 9 bases between the two germline ends. The germline V gene has CDR1 LNHNV and CDR2 YYDKDF (reference sequence). There are 13 residues in the CDR3. The CDR3 coding sequence is TGTGCCACCAGCAGGGGTGAGGTCACTGAAGCTTTCTTT. As protein: CATSRGEVTEAFF. The complete variable domain, with remaining parts taken from reference TRBV15 and TRBJ1-1, reads DAMVIQNPRYQVTQFGKPVTLSCSQTLNHNVMYWYQQKSSQAPKLLFHYYDKDFNNEADTPDNFQSRRPNTSFCFLDIRSPGLGDTAMYLCATSRGEVTEAFFGQGTRLTVV.

In this sample, this clonotype turned up many times. V and J are TRBV12-3 or TRBV12-4 and TRBJ2-7, with 14 bases lining up with TRBD2. The CDR3 has 19 residues. V shed 4 bases, J shed 4 bases, and the junction held 15 bases outside the gene matches. CDR3 region: CASSSGTLTSGRALYEQYF. Written as DNA, the CDR3 is TGTGCCAGCAGTTCTGGGACGCTGACTAGCGGGAGGGCCCTGTACGAGCAGTACTTC.

CDR3 in amino acids: CASSYPTSGTSTDTQYF. CDR3 DNA sequence: TGTGCCAGCAGTTACCCGACTAGCGGGACTAGCACAGATACGCAGTATTTT. The rearrangement links TRBV6-2 or TRBV6-3 to TRBJ2-3, with 11 nucleotides matching TRBD2. Trimming at V came to 2 bases and at J to 0 bases, leaving 4 bases not matched to a gene. CDR3 length: 17 residues. Germline V gene sequence: CDR1 MNHEY, CDR2 SVGEGT.

Ten or more counts support this clonotype. This chain links TRBV6-2 or TRBV6-3 with TRBJ1-1, with a weak D call TRBD1 (6 bases). The CDR3 totals 15 residues. The ends were cut back, 5 bases at V and 1 base at J, with 14 bases in the middle. In germline, CDR1 is MNHEY, CDR2 SVGEGT. This CDR3 is CASSHQGQANTEAFF. For the CDR3, the DNA is TGTGCCAGCAGTCATCAGGGACAAGCGAACACTGAAGCTTTCTTT.

The CDR3 here is CASSDLAGGNTEAFF. CDR3 bases: TGTGCCAGCAGTGACCTGGCAGGGGGGAACACTGAAGCTTTCTTT. J is TRBJ1-1 and V is TRBV6-1; 7 bases fit TRBD1. Per germline, CDR1 MNHNS and CDR2 SASEGT. The length of the CDR3 is 15 residues. Trimming cost V 3 bases and J 1 base; bases outside gene matches: 5.

This clonotype was seen at least ten times. The CDR3 DNA sequence: TGTGCCACCAGTGACCCCTCTGTCCCGGGACAGCTCGACGAGCAGTACTTC. Amino acid sequence: CATSDPSVPGQLDEQYF. This chain connects TRBV24-1 to TRBJ2-7, with 7 positions matching TRBD1. The length of the CDR3 is 17 residues. Unmatched junction bases numbered 16, after V lost 4 bases and J lost 5 bases. CDR1 and CDR2 (germline): KGHDR, SFDVKD.

This clonotype was observed many times. The chain recombines TRBV27 with TRBJ2-7, with D perhaps TRBD1 (5 bases). The CDR3 is 15 residues long. Germline CDR1 reads MNHEY; CDR2 reads SMNVEV (reference sequence). Trimming pared 5 bases from V and 1 base from J, leaving 15 bases between. CDR3 protein: CASSAPGQGSYEQYF. The CDR3 nucleotides are TGTGCCAGCAGTGCCCCCGGGCAGGGTTCCTACGAGCAGTACTTC.

This clonotype was counted ten times or more. The chain links TRBV28 to TRBJ1-6; 8 bases map to TRBD1. CDR1 and CDR2 from the germline V gene are MDHEN and SYDVKM. The CDR3 covers 12 residues. Trimming removed 8 bases from V and 7 bases from J; junction bases left unmatched: 1. The CDR3 nucleotides read TGTGCCAGCGGGACAGGCAATTCACCCCTCCACTTT. Amino acid sequence: CASGTGNSPLHF.

This clonotype turned up a few times. A junction boundary mismatches the germline segment, possibly from a read error. V usage is TRBV11-2 and J usage is TRBJ2-3; TRBD2 matches 13 bases. The CDR3 covers 17 residues. From germline, CDR1 is SGHAT and CDR2 FQNNGV. In DNA, the CDR3 is TGTGCCGGCAGCAAAGGGACTAGCGGGACTTTCACAGATACGCAGTATTTT. This encodes CAGSKGTSGTFTDTQYF.

This clonotype was found many times. The rearrangement links TRBV7-3 to TRBJ2-1, with D perhaps being TRBD1 or TRBD2 (5 bases each). Germline V lookup: CDR1 SGHTA, CDR2 FQGTGA. The CDR3 totals 15 residues. V was trimmed by 6 bases and J by 7 bases, leaving 19 bases between them. The CDR3 bases are TGTGCCAGCAGTCCCGTAGTAGGATGGGGGAATGAGCAGTTCTTC. Translation gives CASSPVVGWGNEQFF.

This clonotype was detected only a few times. V is TRBV10-3 and J is TRBJ2-1; 8 bases are shared with TRBD1. CDR3 size: 12 residues. The V gene end was trimmed by 10 bases and the J gene end by 8 bases; junction bases not matched to a gene: 7. Germline V lookup: CDR1 ENHRY, CDR2 SYGVKD. CDR3 sequence (DNA): TGTGCCAGCCAGGACAGGGTAGATGAGCAGTTCTTC. It translates to CASQDRVDEQFF.